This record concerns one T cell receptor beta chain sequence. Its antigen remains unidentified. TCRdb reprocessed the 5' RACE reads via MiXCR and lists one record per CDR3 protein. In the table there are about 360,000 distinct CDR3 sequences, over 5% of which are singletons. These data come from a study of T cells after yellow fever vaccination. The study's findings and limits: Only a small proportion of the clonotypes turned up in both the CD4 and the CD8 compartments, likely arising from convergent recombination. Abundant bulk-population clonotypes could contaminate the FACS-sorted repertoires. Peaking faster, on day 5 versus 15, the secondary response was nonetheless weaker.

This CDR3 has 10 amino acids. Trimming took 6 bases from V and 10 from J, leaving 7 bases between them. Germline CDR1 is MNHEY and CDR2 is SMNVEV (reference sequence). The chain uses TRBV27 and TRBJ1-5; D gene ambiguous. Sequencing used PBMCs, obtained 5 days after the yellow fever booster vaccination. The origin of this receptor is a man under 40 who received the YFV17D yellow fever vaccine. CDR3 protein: CASRASPQHF. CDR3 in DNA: TGTGCCAGCAGGGCTTCCCCCCAGCATTTT.